The clone carrying this T cell receptor (beta chain) was observed many times. Antigen specificity is unknown. Germline V gene lookup returns CDR1 MNHNS and CDR2 SASEGT. The CDR3 spans 12 residues. Germline trimming cut 4 bases from V and 9 bases from J; bases unmatched to any gene: 3. The data derive from a study of T cell repertoires in cytomegalovirus infection. Overall study: Indications came from public TCR beta signatures; they pointed to CMV infection and to a matching HLA type.

Each CDR3 protein is one row after TCRdb ran MiXCR on the reads. The top ten hold around 33% of the sample, which has roughly 120,000 distinct CDR3 sequences, over 9.5% seen once. The study's findings and limits: CMV-specific TCR beta clonotypes restricted by HLA-C were the ones dominating the ex vivo response. Pooled public TCR beta family frequency picked out CMV carriers with the relevant HLA.

The V call is TRBV6-1, the J call TRBJ2-3, with TRBD1 matching 8 bases. Sequences were obtained from PBMCs, sequenced either directly or after in vitro stimulation (not recorded which). The clonotype comes from a human donor in good health (CMV status not recorded). Some clones in this sample may be carry-over from other donors' samples. CDR3 DNA: TGTGCCAGCAGTGCCGGACAGGGCACGCAGTATTTT. As protein: CASSAGQGTQYF.